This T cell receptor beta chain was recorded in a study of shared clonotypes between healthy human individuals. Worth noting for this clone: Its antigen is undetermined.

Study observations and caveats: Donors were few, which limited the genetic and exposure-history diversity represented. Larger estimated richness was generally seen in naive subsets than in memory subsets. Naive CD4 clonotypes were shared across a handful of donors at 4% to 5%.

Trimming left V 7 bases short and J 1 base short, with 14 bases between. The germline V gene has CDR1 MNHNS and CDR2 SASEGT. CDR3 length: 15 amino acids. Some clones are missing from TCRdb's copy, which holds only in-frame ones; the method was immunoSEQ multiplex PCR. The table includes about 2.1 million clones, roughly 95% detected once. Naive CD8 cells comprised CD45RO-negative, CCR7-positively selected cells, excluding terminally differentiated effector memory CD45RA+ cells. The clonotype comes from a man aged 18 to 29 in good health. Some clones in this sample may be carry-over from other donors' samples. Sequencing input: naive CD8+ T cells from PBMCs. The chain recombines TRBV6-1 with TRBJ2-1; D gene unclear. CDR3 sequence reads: CASTLRLGSYNEQFF. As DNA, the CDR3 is TGTGCCAGCACCCTAAGGTTGGGTTCCTACAATGAGCAGTTCTTC.